The entry below gives a single TCR beta chain sequence along with its context. Its antigen remains unknown. The entry originates in a study of glioma-infiltrating T cells after dendritic cell vaccination. Whole-study context: Patients received three intradermal dendritic cell vaccine injections at biweekly intervals.

The V gene's germline CDR1 is LGHNA and CDR2 YSLEER. This CDR3 is built from 15 residues. V was pared by 1 base and J by 1 base, with 5 bases between. Study observations and caveats: Survival was not directly related to TCR clonality in these patients. Patients with more pretreatment TILs had longer time to progression and survival.

The PCR used 60 V beta and 13 J beta primers. Assay used: immunoSEQ multiplex PCR; TCRdb lists only in-frame clones, some missing. The table shows about 87,000 clones, with 75% to 90% occurring only once. Described time point: after dendritic cell vaccination, including at tumor progression/relapse. The rearrangement joins TRBV4-3 to TRBJ1-6; D remains ambiguous. The sequence came from a human donor with glioblastoma. The sequencing here drew on blood, taken after dendritic cell vaccination. The CDR3 nucleotides are TGCGCCAGCAGCCAAGGGGAGTCCTATAATTCACCCCTCCACTTT. It translates to CASSQGESYNSPLHF.